This record covers a single TCR beta chain. This clone was seen only a few times. This clone's antigen is unknown. No quality values exist for individual bases; no much larger clone is one base distant. CDR1 and CDR2, looked up from the germline V gene (reference sequence), are LNHDA and SQIVND. V is pruned by 2 bases and J by 8 bases, leaving 2 bases of the junction without a gene match. CDR3 length: 13 amino acids, cysteine to phenylalanine. Only the CDR3 part of the read is kept: 39 bases, read in frame from the first base. In the paper's terms, the time point label means: tumor resected at nephrectomy. In the paper's terms, the treatment or condition label means: treatment-naive control, cytoreductive nephrectomy. Control tumors were obtained from treatment-naive renal cell carcinoma patients in whom cytoreductive nephrectomy was performed without prior radiation. Renal cell carcinoma with clear cell pathology was present in all patients. The control tumors sequenced for TCR were resected between about 2010 and 2015 from some ten males and a few females whose median age was roughly 57 years (range about 40 to 90). Tumors were mechanically dissociated, digested with collagenase/hyaluronidase at 37 °C, processed in gentleMACS C tubes, and stored in liquid nitrogen. The QIAamp DNA Blood Mini Kit (Qiagen) was used to prepare genomic DNA for TCR sequencing. Samples were included in the analyses only if all quality control checks were passed.

This sample was included in a study of radiation and T cells in renal cell carcinoma (dated by TCRdb to the early 2020s). In terms of the full investigation: TCR beta sequencing covered approximately 51 samples in total, comprising roughly 25 tumors and around 27 peripheral blood samples. Across all 50 or so samples, more than 4,000,000 unique CDR3 nucleotide sequences, encoding 2.5 million to 3 million unique CDR3 amino acid sequences, were identified.

TCR beta libraries were generated from genomic DNA with the immunoSEQ kit, following the manufacturer's recommendations. Library preparation used a first multiplex PCR with proprietary primers, then a second PCR adding unique barcodes, with bead cleanups after each round. A positive control reaction and a negative control reaction, both provided in the kit, were run with every batch of samples. The final libraries underwent checking on an Agilent 4200 TapeStation D1000 ScreenTape, volumetric pooling, and quantification by qPCR. Sequencing was performed on an Illumina NextSeq500 with a MidOutput 150-cycle cartridge, and 156 Read1 and 15 Index1 cycles were run with kit custom primers. The pooled library was loaded at approximately 0.96 pM, and approximately 19% PhiX control was spiked in. Turning to the authors' computational methods: Vendor-processed data were analyzed in R, and a clonotype was defined as all T cells sharing the same CDR3 nucleotide sequence. For clone abundance analyses, frequencies were normalized to the 10,000 most abundant clones per sample. Public T cell clones, averaging fewer than five per sample, were removed before analysis. Dominant motifs were analyzed with ImmunoMap using the PAM10 matrix, a gap penalty of 30, and a homology threshold of 0.3, and motifs with a cumulative frequency of at least 0.01 were considered dominant. Entries here come from immuneACCESS through TCRdb and include only in-frame sequences with V and J called. Some clones fail to appear in such tables; in the studies checked, an unresolved V gene covers under half of the shortfall, and the cause of the remainder is unknown. That table is the source of V, J and clone size, and D and trimming were worked out from the DNA. The sample table shows about 16,000 clones, and 55% to 75% are seen once. The leading ten clones occupy approximately 10% of the sample.

Results and caveats for the whole study, not just this receptor: Effects of radiation dose or scheduling on the TCR repertoire could not be addressed with the single-armed trial design. Irradiated tumors showed higher TCR clonality than controls, with the top 100 clonotypes averaging approximately 54% of the repertoire versus about 45% in nephrectomy-only tumors. Only small tumor regions of roughly 1 g were available, so intratumoral heterogeneity was not captured. Compared with control tumors, irradiated tumors had a greater number of dominant CDR3 motifs, and those motifs took up a bigger portion of the repertoire.

The rearranged chain carries TRBV19 and TRBJ2-1, and TRBD2 matches 8 of the central bases. This receptor was taken from a man in his forties with renal cell carcinoma. This sample comprised tumor tissue, obtained from a patient whose treatment was nephrectomy without radiotherapy. The CDR3 protein sequence reads: CASSISGSDEQFF. The DNA sequence is TGTGCCAGTAGTATAAGCGGGAGCGATGAGCAGTTCTTC.